This TCR beta chain was recorded in a study of memory CD4+ T cells and cytomegalovirus serostatus. Authors' processing steps: Out-of-frame sequences were removed, leaving some 2 million distinct TCRbeta sequences. The assay was immunoSEQ multiplex PCR, and TCRdb's table has in-frame clones only and misses some. V and J calls and clone size come straight from that table; D and trimming were deduced from the DNA. The repertoire includes 54,000 or so clones, about 81% of them detected once, and 1.1% sits in the top ten. The sort gate was single viable CD3+CD4+CD8-CD45RO+ cells for memory CD4+ T cells. CMV serostatus came from serum IgG against pp150, pp28, p38, p52. This clone was seen more than once but under ten times. Trimming at V came to 6 bases and at J to 6 bases, leaving 6 bases not matched to a gene. Germline CDR1 reads LNHDA; CDR2 reads SQIVND (reference sequence). This CDR3 comprises 16 residues.

Sequences were obtained from memory CD4+ T cells from blood. This sequence was found in an adult in good health and CMV-seronegative. V and J are TRBV19 and TRBJ2-3, with 16 nucleotides matching TRBD2. CDR3 DNA sequence: TGTGCCAGTAGGGGACTAGCGGGAGGGAGCAGGGATACGCAGTATTTT. The encoded protein is CASRGLAGGSRDTQYF.